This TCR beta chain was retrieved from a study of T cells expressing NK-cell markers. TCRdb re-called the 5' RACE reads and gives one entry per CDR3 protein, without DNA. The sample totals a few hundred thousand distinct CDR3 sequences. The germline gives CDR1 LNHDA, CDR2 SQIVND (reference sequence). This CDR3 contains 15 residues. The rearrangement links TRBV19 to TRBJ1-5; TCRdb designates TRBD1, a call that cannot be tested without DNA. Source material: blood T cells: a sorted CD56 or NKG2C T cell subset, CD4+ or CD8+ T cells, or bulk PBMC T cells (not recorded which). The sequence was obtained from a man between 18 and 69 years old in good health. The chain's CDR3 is CASSPGQVSNQPQHF.